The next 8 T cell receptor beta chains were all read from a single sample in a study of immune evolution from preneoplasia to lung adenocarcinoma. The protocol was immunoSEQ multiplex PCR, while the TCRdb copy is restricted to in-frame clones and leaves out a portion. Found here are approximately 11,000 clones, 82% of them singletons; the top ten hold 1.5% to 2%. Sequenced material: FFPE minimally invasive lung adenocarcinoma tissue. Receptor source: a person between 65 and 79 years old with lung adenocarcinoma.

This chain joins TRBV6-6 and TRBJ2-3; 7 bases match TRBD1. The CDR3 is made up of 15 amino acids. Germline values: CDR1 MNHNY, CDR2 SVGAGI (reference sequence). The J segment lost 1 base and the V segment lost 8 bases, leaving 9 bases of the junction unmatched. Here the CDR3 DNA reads TGTGCCAGCCGCATCTCAAGGGGGCGCACAGATACGCAGTATTTT. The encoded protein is CASRISRGRTDTQYF.

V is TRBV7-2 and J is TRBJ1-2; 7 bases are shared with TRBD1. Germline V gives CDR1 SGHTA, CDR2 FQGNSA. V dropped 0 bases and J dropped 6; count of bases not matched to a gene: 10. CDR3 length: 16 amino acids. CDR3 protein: CASSLAQTTGWDGYTF. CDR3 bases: TGTGCCAGCAGCTTAGCCCAAACGACAGGGTGGGATGGCTACACCTTC.

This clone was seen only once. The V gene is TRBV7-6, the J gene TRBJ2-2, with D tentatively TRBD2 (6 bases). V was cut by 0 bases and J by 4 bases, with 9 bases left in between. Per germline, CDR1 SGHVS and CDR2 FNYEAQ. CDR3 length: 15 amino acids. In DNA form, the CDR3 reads TGTGCCAGCAGCTTAGCGGGAGGAACCACCGGGGAGCTGTTTTTT. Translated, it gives CASSLAGGTTGELFF.

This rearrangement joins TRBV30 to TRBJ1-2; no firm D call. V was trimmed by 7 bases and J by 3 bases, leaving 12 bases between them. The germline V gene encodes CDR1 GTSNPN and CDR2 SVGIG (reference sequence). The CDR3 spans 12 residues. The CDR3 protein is CASKSGDYGYTF. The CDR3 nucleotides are TGTGCCTCCAAGTCGGGAGACTATGGCTACACCTTC.

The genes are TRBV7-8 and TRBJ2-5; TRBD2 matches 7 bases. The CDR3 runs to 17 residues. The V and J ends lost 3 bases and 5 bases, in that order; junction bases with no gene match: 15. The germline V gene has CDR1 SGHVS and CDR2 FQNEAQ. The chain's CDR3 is CASSLVPWGGEGETQYF. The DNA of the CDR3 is TGTGCCAGCAGCTTGGTCCCCTGGGGAGGGGAAGGGGAGACCCAGTACTTC.

The DNA for the CDR3 is TGTGCCAGTAACAGTCTTAGCAAGGGGTCTAATTCACCCCTCCACTTT. Its translation is CASNSLSKGSNSPLHF. The chain is built from TRBV19 and TRBJ1-6; D may be TRBD1 (5 bases). Germline CDR1 LNHDA, CDR2 SQIVND (reference sequence). The CDR3 totals 16 residues. V was cut by 7 bases and J by 6 bases, with 19 bases left in between.

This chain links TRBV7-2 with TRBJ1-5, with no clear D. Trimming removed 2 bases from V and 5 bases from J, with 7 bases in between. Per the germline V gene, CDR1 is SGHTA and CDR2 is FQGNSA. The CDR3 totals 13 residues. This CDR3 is CASSLRLDQPQHF. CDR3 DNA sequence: TGTGCCAGCAGCTTAAGGCTGGATCAGCCCCAGCATTTT.

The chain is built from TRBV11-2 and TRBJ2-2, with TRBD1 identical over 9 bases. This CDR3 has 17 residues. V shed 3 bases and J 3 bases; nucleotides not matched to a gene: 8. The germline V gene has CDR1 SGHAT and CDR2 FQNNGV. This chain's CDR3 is CASSFSGWTGDTGELFF. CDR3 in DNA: TGTGCCAGCAGCTTCTCGGGCTGGACAGGGGACACCGGGGAGCTGTTTTTT.